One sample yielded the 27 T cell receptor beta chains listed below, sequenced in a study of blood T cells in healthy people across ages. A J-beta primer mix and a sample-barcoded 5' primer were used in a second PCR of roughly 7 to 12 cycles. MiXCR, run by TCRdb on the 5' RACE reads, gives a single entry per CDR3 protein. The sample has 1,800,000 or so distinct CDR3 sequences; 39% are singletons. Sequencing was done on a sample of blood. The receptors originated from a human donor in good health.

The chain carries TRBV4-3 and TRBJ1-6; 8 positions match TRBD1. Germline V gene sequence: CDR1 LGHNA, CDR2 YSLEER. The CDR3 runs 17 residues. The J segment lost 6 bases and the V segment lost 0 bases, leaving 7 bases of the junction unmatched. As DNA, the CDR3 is TGCGCCAGCAGCCAAGAGTCAGGGGGCTTTTTTAATTCACCCCTCCACTTT. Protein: CASSQESGGFFNSPLHF.

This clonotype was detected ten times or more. As DNA, the CDR3 is TGCAGCGTTGAAGGACAGGGCGGGGGCTACACCTTC. Residues: CSVEGQGGGYTF. The chain recombines TRBV29-1 with TRBJ1-2; TRBD1 matches 7 bases. Germline CDR1 reads SQVTM; CDR2 reads ANQGSEA. V lost 1 base and J lost 8; bases outside the gene matches: 4. CDR3 length equals 12 residues.

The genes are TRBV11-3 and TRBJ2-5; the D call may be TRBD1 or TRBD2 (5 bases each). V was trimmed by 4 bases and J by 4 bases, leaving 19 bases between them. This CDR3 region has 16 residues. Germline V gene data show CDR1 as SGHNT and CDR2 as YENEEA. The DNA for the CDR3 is TGTGCCAGCAGCTCGGTGAGGGACGAGGTGCTAGAGACCCAGTACTTC. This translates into CASSSVRDEVLETQYF.

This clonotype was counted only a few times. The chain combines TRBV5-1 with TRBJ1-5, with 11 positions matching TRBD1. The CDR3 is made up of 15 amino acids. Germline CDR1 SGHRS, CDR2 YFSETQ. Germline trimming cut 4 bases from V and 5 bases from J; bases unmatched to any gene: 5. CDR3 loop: CASSAGQGGDQPQHF. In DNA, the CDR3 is TGCGCCAGCAGCGCGGGACAGGGGGGTGATCAGCCCCAGCATTTT.

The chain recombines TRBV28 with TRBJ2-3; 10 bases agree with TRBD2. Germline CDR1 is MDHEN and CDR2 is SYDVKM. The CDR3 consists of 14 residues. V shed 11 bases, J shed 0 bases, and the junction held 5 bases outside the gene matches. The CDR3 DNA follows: TGTGCCGCTAGCGGGGGCCTTAGCACAGATACGCAGTATTTT. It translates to CAASGGLSTDTQYF.

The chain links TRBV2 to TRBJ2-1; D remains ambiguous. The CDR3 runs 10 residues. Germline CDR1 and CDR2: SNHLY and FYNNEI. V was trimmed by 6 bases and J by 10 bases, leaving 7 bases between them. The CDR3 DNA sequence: TGTGCCAGCAGGCGACTCGAGCAGTTCTTC. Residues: CASRRLEQFF.

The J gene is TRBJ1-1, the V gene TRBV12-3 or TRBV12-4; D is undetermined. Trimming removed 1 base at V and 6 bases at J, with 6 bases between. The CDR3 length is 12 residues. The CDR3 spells CASSLGLAEAFF. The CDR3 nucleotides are TGTGCCAGCAGTTTAGGTCTGGCTGAAGCTTTCTTT.

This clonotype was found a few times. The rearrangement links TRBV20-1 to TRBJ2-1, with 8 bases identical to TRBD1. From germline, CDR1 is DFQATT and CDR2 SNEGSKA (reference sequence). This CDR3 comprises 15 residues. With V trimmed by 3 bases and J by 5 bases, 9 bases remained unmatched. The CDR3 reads CSASPGTGLNNEQFF. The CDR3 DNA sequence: TGCAGTGCTAGTCCCGGGACAGGTCTTAACAATGAGCAGTTCTTC.

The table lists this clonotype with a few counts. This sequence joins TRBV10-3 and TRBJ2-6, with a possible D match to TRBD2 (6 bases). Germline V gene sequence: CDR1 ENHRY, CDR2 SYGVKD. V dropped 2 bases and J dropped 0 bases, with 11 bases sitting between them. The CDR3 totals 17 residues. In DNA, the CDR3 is TGTGCCATCAGTGAGGGAGGGTTAGGCTCTGGGGCCAACGTCCTGACTTTC. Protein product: CAISEGGLGSGANVLTF.

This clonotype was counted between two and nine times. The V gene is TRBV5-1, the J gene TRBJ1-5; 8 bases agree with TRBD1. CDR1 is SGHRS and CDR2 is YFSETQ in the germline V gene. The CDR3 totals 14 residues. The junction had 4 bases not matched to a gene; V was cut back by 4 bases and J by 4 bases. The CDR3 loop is CASSETGVNQPQHF. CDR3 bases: TGCGCCAGCAGCGAGACAGGGGTGAATCAGCCCCAGCATTTT.

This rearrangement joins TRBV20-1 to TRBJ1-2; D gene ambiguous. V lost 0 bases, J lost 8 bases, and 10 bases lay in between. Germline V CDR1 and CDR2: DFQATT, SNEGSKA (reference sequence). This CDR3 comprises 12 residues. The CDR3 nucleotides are TGCAGTGCTAGAGATTTAGTTAGGGGCTACACCTTC. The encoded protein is CSARDLVRGYTF.

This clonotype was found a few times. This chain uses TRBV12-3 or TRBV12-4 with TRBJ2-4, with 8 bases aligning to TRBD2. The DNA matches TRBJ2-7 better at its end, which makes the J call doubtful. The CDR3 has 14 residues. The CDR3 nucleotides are TGTGCCAGCAGCCGCTCTAGCGGGTATCTCGAGCAGTACTTC. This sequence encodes CASSRSSGYLEQYF.

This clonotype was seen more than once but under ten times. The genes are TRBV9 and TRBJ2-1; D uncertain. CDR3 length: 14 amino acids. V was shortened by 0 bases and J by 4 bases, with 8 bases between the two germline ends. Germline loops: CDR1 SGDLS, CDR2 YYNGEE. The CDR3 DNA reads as TGTGCCAGCAGCGTAGCAGGAGAATACAATGAGCAGTTCTTC. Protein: CASSVAGEYNEQFF.

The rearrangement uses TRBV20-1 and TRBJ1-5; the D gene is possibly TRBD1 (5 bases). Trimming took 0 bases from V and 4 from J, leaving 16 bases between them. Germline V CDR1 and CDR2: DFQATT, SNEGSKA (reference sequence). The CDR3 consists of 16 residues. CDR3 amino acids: CSARDRGGLRNQPQHF. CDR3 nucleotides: TGCAGTGCTAGAGATCGTGGGGGTTTAAGAAATCAGCCCCAGCATTTT.

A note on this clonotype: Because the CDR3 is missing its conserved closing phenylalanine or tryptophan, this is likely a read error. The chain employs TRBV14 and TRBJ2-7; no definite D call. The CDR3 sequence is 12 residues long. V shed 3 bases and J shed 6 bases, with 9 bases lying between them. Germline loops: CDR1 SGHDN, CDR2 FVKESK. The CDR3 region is CASSQNMAEQYC. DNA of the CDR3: TGTGCCAGCAGCCAGAACATGGCCGAGCAGTACTGC.

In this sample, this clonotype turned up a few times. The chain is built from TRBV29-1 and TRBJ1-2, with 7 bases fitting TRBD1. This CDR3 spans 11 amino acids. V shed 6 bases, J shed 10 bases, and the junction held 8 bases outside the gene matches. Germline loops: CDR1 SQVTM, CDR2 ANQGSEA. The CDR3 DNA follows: TGCAGCGTGGATAGGGACAGAGCCTACACCTTC. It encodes CSVDRDRAYTF.

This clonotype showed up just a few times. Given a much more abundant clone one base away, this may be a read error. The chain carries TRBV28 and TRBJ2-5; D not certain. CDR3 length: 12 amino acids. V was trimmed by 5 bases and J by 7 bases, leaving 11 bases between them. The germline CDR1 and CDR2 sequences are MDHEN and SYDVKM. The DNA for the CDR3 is TGTGCCAGCAGTCCTCCCGTGTGGACCCAGTACTTC. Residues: CASSPPVWTQYF.

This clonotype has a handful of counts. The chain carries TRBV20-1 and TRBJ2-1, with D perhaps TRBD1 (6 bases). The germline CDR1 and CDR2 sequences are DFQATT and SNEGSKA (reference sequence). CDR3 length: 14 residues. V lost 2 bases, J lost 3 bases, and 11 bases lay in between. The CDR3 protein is CSARMTGIYNEQFF. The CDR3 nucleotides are TGCAGTGCTAGAATGACAGGTATCTACAATGAGCAGTTCTTC.

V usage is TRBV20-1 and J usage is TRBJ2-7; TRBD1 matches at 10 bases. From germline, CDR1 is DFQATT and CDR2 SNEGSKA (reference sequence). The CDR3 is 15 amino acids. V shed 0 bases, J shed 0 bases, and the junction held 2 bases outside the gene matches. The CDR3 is CSARDRDRGSYEQYF. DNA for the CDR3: TGCAGTGCTAGAGACAGGGACAGGGGCTCCTACGAGCAGTACTTC.

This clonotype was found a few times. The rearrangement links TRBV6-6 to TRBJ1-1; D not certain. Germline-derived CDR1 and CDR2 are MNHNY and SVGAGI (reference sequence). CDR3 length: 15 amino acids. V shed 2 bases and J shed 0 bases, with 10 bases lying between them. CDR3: CASSYTAWVNTEAFF. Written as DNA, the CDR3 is TGTGCCAGCAGTTACACCGCGTGGGTGAACACTGAAGCTTTCTTT.

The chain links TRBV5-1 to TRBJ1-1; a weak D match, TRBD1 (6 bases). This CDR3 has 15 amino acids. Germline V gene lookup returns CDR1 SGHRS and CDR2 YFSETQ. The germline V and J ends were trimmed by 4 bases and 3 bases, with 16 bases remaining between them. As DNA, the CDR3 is TGCGCCAGCAGCCCGGCAGGGGACGGCTACACTGAAGCTTTCTTT. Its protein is CASSPAGDGYTEAFF.

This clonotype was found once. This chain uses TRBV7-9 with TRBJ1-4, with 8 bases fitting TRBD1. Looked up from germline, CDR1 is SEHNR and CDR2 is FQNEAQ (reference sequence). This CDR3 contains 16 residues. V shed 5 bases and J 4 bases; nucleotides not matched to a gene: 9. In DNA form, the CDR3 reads TGTGCCAGCAGCCTGGGACAGGTTGCTAATAATGAAAAACTGTTTTTT. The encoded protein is CASSLGQVANNEKLFF. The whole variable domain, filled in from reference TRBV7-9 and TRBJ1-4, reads DTGVSQNPRHKITKRGQNVTFRCDPISEHNRLYWYRQTLGQGPEFLTYFQNEAQLEKSRLLSDRFSAERPKGSFSTLEIQRTEQGDSAMYLCASSLGQVANNEKLFFGSGTQLSVL.

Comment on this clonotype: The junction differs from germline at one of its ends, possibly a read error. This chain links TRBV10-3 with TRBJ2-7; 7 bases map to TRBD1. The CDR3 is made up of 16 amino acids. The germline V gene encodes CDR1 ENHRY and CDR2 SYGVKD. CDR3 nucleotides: TGTGCCAGCAGTTACTCTCTTGGGACAGTGTCCTACGAGCAGTACTTC. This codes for CASSYSLGTVSYEQYF.

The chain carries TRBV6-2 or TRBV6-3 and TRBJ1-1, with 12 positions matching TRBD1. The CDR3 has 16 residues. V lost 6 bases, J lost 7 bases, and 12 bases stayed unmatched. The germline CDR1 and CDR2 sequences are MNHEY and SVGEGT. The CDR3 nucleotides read TGTGCCAGCAGCGTCCCGGGACAGGGGGCGGCTAGTGAAGCTTTCTTT. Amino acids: CASSVPGQGAASEAFF.

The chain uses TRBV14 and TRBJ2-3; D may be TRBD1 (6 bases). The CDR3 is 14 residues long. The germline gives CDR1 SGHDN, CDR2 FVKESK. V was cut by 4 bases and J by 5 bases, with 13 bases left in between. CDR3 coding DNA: TGTGCCAGCAGCCCAGTGGGGGCGGGAGATACGCAGTATTTT. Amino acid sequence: CASSPVGAGDTQYF. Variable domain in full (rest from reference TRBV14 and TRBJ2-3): EAGVTQFPSHSVIEKGQTVTLRCDPISGHDNLYWYRRVMGKEIKFLLHFVKESKQDESGMPNNRFLAERTGGTYSTLKVQPAELEDSGVYFCASSPVGAGDTQYFGPGTRLTVL.

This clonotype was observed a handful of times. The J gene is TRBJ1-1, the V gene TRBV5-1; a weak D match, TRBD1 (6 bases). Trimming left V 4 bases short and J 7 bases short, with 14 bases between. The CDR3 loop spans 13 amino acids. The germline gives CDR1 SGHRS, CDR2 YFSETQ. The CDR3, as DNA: TGCGCCAGCAGCGGCGGACAGCTTATTGAAGCTTTCTTT. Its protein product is CASSGGQLIEAFF.

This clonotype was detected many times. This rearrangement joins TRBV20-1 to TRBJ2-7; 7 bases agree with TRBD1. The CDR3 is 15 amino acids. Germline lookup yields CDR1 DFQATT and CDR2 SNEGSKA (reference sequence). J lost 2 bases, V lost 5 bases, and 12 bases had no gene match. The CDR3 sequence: CSAGSGTAKTYEQYF. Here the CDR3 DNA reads TGCAGTGCTGGGTCCGGGACAGCGAAGACCTACGAGCAGTACTTC.